This T cell receptor (beta chain) is drawn from a study of cytomegalovirus exposure and HLA in healthy donors. The CDR3 has 16 amino acids. The V segment lost 3 bases and the J segment 0 bases; nucleotides outside the gene matches: 7. Germline-derived CDR1 and CDR2 are MDHEN and SYDVKM. The PCR employed 60 Vbeta primers together with 13 Jbeta primers. This table comes from immunoSEQ multiplex PCR, and its TCRdb copy is limited to in-frame clones, with some not included. This table has around 130,000 clones, around 85% appearing once. This chain links TRBV28 with TRBJ1-2; TRBD1 agrees at 7 bases. This sequence was found in a woman aged 25 to 39 in good health and CMV-seropositive. Sequencing was performed on PBMCs. The chain's CDR3 is CASSFPGTETNYGYTF. Written as DNA, the CDR3 is TGTGCCAGCAGTTTCCCGGGGACAGAAACTAACTATGGCTACACCTTC.